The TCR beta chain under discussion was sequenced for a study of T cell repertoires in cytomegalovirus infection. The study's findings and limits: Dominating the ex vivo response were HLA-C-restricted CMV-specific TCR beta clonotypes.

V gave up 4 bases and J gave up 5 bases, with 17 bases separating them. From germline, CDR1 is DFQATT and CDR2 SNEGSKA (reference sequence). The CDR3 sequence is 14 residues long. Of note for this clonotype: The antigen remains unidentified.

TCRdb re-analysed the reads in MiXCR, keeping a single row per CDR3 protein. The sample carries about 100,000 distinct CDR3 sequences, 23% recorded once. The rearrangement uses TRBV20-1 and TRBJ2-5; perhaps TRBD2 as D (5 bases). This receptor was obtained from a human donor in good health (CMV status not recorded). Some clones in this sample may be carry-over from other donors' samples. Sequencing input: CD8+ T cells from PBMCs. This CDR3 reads CSATRTAMGETQYF. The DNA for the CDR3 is TGCAGTGCTACCCGGACTGCGATGGGGGAGACCCAGTACTTC.